A selection of T cell receptor beta chains follows, all from one sample in a study of T cell responses to AZD1222 COVID-19 vaccine. Data came from immunoSEQ multiplex PCR; TCRdb stores just in-frame clones and leaves some out. The repertoire consists of more than 85,000 clones, with approximately 82% occurring once and the leading ten covering approximately 21%. Sample: peripheral blood, taken on day 0 of AZD1222 vaccination. The origin of the receptors is an adult in good health. Each CDR3 is given with its conserved first and last residue. D genes are given only for firm matches. Some rows mark clone size as missing; the rest say once, few, many or name a class of expanded clone.

many	-	TRBV28	TRBJ1-2	CASSLNYGYTF	TGTGCCAGCAGCTTAAACTATGGCTACACCTTC
-	TRBD2	TRBV4-3	TRBJ2-7	CASSQAVGLAATYEQYF	TGCGCCAGCAGCCAAGCTGTAGGACTAGCGGCGACCTACGAGCAGTACTTC
-	TRBD1	TRBV11-3	TRBJ2-3	CASSRRQGTGTDTQYF	TGTGCCAGCAGCCGAAGACAGGGGACGGGCACAGATACGCAGTATTTT
-	-	TRBV11-2	TRBJ1-4	CASSPSYTKLFF	TGTGCCAGCAGCCCTAGTTACACTAAACTGTTTTTT
-	TRBD1	TRBV18	TRBJ1-5	CASSLRTGDQPQHF	TGTGCCAGCTCACTCAGGACAGGCGATCAGCCCCAGCATTTT
-	-	TRBV21-1	TRBJ1-2	CASRGTGGPGYTF	TGTGCCAGCAGAGGGACAGGGGGCCCTGGCTACACCTTC
-	TRBD1	TRBV2	TRBJ2-7	CASSRERDRGSYEQYF	TGTGCCAGCAGCCGTGAGAGGGACAGGGGTTCCTACGAGCAGTACTTC
-	-	TRBV5-6	TRBJ2-2	CASRVGLPDGTGELFF	TGTGCCAGCAGGGTAGGCCTACCCGACGGGACCGGGGAGCTGTTTTTT
-	-	TRBV5-1	TRBJ2-7	CASRDRGYEQYF	TGCGCCAGCAGGGACAGAGGCTACGAGCAGTACTTC
-	-	TRBV3-1/TRBV3-2	TRBJ2-7	CASSQAAPPSYEQYF	TGTGCCAGCAGCCAAGCCGCGCCTCCCTCCTACGAGCAGTACTTC
-	TRBD1	TRBV3-1/TRBV3-2	TRBJ2-7	CASSHRDRGYEQYF	TGTGCCAGCAGCCACCGGGACAGGGGCTACGAGCAGTACTTC
-	TRBD1	TRBV5-4	TRBJ2-7	CASSSTGGWDEQYF	TGTGCCAGCAGCAGCACAGGGGGCTGGGACGAGCAGTACTTC
-	TRBD1	TRBV27	TRBJ1-5	CASSSQGGSQPQHF	TGTGCCAGCAGTTCACAGGGGGGTAGTCAGCCCCAGCATTTT
-	-	TRBV5-1	TRBJ2-7	CASSLQAEFYEQYF	TGCGCCAGCAGCTTGCAAGCGGAGTTCTACGAGCAGTACTTC
few	TRBD1	TRBV18	TRBJ1-2	CASSSGTGGTYGYTF	TGTGCCAGCTCAAGCGGGACAGGGGGCACGTATGGCTACACCTTC
-	-	TRBV19	TRBJ2-5	CASSIDYTETQYF	TGTGCCAGTAGTATCGACTACACCGAGACCCAGTACTTC
-	-	TRBV6-5	TRBJ1-1	CASSYNQGHTNTEAFF	TGTGCCAGCAGTTACAATCAGGGACATACTAACACTGAAGCTTTCTTT
-	-	TRBV10-1	TRBJ1-6	CASSAVGSNSPLHF	TGCGCCAGCAGTGCGGTCGGTTCCAATTCACCCCTCCACTTT
-	-	TRBV3-1/TRBV3-2	TRBJ1-6	CASSQWDDNSPLHF	TGTGCCAGCAGCCAATGGGACGATAATTCACCCCTCCACTTT
-	-	TRBV19	TRBJ2-5	CASRLAGETQYF	TGTGCCAGTAGGCTAGCAGGAGAGACCCAGTACTTC
-	TRBD1	TRBV5-4	TRBJ2-5	CASSLGQGAGETQYF	TGTGCCAGCAGTTTGGGACAGGGGGCAGGTGAGACCCAGTACTTC
-	-	TRBV2	TRBJ1-4	CATSGAAEKLFF	TGTGCCACCTCAGGGGCCGCGGAAAAACTGTTTTTT
-	-	TRBV24-1	TRBJ2-2	CATSDLATGDTGELFF	TGTGCCACCAGTGATTTGGCCACAGGAGACACCGGGGAGCTGTTTTTT
-	-	TRBV7-9	TRBJ1-1	CASSFSGNTEAFF	TGTGCCAGCAGCTTTTCGGGTAACACTGAAGCTTTCTTT
-	-	TRBV6-1	TRBJ1-5	CASSESDEAQHF	TGTGCCAGCAGTGAAAGCGACGAGGCCCAGCATTTT
-	-	TRBV5-4	TRBJ1-3	CASSSLPGNTIYF	TGTGCCAGCAGCTCCCTCCCGGGAAACACCATATATTTT
-	-	TRBV5-4	TRBJ2-2	CASSLASQGNTGELFF	TGTGCCAGCAGCTTGGCCTCACAGGGGAACACCGGGGAGCTGTTTTTT
-	-	TRBV11-2	TRBJ2-1	CASSPGWDEQFF	TGTGCCAGCAGCCCTGGGTGGGATGAGCAGTTCTTC
-	-	TRBV6-5	TRBJ1-4	CASSTQGSRGKTVF	TGTGCCAGCAGTACTCAGGGTAGCCGGGGAAAAACTGTTTTT
-	-	TRBV5-1	TRBJ1-6	CASSLSDDVSYNSPLHF	TGCGCCAGCAGCTTATCGGACGACGTCTCCTATAATTCACCCCTCCACTTT
-	-	TRBV24-1	TRBJ2-5	CATREGGSEGKTQYF	TGTGCCACCAGAGAAGGAGGGTCGGAAGGAAAGACCCAGTACTTC
-	-	TRBV12-3/TRBV12-4	TRBJ1-2	CASGPEGSYGYTF	TGTGCCTCCGGCCCGGAGGGAAGCTATGGCTACACCTTC
-	TRBD1	TRBV5-8	TRBJ1-2	CASSYNSGTVYGYTF	TGTGCCAGCAGCTACAATTCCGGGACAGTCTATGGCTACACCTTC
-	TRBD2	TRBV6-5	TRBJ2-3	CASSPGLARTDTQYF	TGTGCCAGCAGTCCGGGACTAGCGCGCACAGATACGCAGTATTTT
-	TRBD2	TRBV7-2	TRBJ2-1	CASSFQRLAGVDNEQFF	TGTGCCAGCAGCTTTCAGAGACTAGCGGGAGTTGACAATGAGCAGTTCTTC
-	-	TRBV6-1	TRBJ1-4	CASSDSMYEKLFF	TGTGCCAGCAGTGACAGTATGTATGAAAAACTGTTTTTT
few	-	TRBV28	TRBJ2-7	CASSLLRFEQYF	TGTGCCAGCAGTTTACTGAGGTTCGAGCAGTACTTC
-	TRBD1	TRBV5-1	TRBJ2-2	CASSPGQGLDTGELFF	TGCGCCAGCAGCCCTGGACAGGGGTTGGACACCGGGGAGCTGTTTTTT
-	-	TRBV29-1	TRBJ2-7	CSARGTYEQYF	TGCAGCGCCCGAGGGACCTACGAGCAGTACTTC
once	-	TRBV18	TRBJ2-7	CASSPRGAGYEQYF	TGTGCCAGCTCACCACGGGGTGCGGGGTACGAGCAGTACTTC
once	TRBD1	TRBV10-2	TRBJ2-5	CASSGQVGETQYF	TGCGCCAGCAGCGGACAGGTGGGAGAGACCCAGTACTTC
-	-	TRBV5-1	TRBJ1-4	CASSSHRVPNEKLFF	TGCGCCAGCAGCTCGCACAGGGTCCCTAATGAAAAACTGTTTTTT
-	TRBD1	TRBV24-1	TRBJ2-1	CATSGTEGTGNEQFF	TGTGCCACCAGTGGCACCGAAGGGACAGGGAATGAGCAGTTCTTC
-	TRBD1	TRBV2	TRBJ1-5	CASSGQGALNQPQHF	TGTGCCAGCAGTGGACAGGGGGCTTTAAATCAGCCCCAGCATTTT
once	TRBD2	TRBV18	TRBJ2-3	CASSSTPSSGPSTDTQYF	TGTGCCAGCTCATCCACCCCATCTAGCGGACCTAGCACAGATACGCAGTATTTT
-	-	TRBV2	TRBJ2-7	CASSEVGRATEQYF	TGTGCCAGCAGTGAAGTGGGGCGCGCTACCGAGCAGTACTTC
-	-	TRBV10-3	TRBJ2-2	CAISEGATRGTGELFF	TGTGCCATCAGTGAAGGGGCGACAAGGGGGACCGGGGAGCTGTTTTTT
-	-	TRBV21-1	TRBJ2-1	CASSRDRGPGNEQFF	TGTGCCAGCAGCAGAGACAGGGGCCCGGGGAATGAGCAGTTCTTC
-	-	TRBV14	TRBJ1-6	CASSQGLQLTLHF	TGTGCCAGCAGCCAAGGTTTGCAGCTCACCCTCCACTTT
-	TRBD2	TRBV2	TRBJ2-1	CASSPAGGPNEQFF	TGTGCCAGCAGTCCAGCGGGAGGGCCGAATGAGCAGTTCTTC
-	-	TRBV6-1	TRBJ2-3	CASSEAASSYGTDTQYF	TGTGCCAGCAGTGAAGCGGCTTCTAGCTACGGCACAGATACGCAGTATTTT
-	-	TRBV12-3/TRBV12-4	TRBJ2-3	CASSLEVGDTQYF	TGTGCCAGCAGTTTAGAGGTGGGAGATACGCAGTATTTT
-	TRBD2	TRBV2	TRBJ2-1	CASSGSGGRGNEQFF	TGTGCCAGCAGTGGGTCGGGAGGAAGGGGCAATGAGCAGTTCTTC
-	-	TRBV6-5	TRBJ1-5	CASSLHPRNQPQHF	TGTGCCAGCAGTCTACACCCGAGGAATCAGCCCCAGCATTTT